A single sample is the source of the 21 T cell receptor beta chains below, sequenced in a study of identical twins. One entry per CDR3 protein, called by TCRdb with MiXCR from the 5' RACE reads. The data hold about 200,000 distinct CDR3 sequences, with under 10% observed a single time. These data were also filed under a second study, of yellow fever vaccine responses in identical twins.

Sequenced: memory (CD45RO+) T cells sorted from blood. Receptors originate from a woman aged 18 to 35 in good health.

This clonotype has just a few counts. This rearrangement joins TRBV6-4 to TRBJ1-1; D is unresolved. CDR1 and CDR2 (germline): MRHNA, SNTAGT. The CDR3 length is 13 residues. Trimming removed 5 bases from V and 1 base from J, with 8 bases in between. The DNA of the CDR3 is TGTGCCAGCAGTCAGAAAGAGAACACTGAAGCTTTCTTT. Amino acids: CASSQKENTEAFF.

This clonotype was picked up a small number of times. The V and J genes are TRBV29-1 and TRBJ1-1; tentative D call: TRBD1 (5 bases). Germline CDR1 reads SQVTM; CDR2 reads ANQGSEA. The CDR3 runs to 8 residues. Deletions cut 7 bases from V and 8 bases from J, with 5 bases between. As DNA, the CDR3 is TGCAGCGCAGGGGAAGCTTTCTTT. Translation: CSAGEAFF.

This clonotype was found many times. The J gene is TRBJ1-6, the V gene TRBV15; 8 bases fit TRBD1. The CDR3 is 15 residues long. V shed 6 bases and J 8 bases; nucleotides not matched to a gene: 9. CDR1 and CDR2 from the germline V gene are LNHNV and YYDKDF (reference sequence). The DNA of the CDR3 is TGTGCCACCAGTCGGGAGGACAGGGTTTATTCACCCCTCCACTTT. As protein: CATSREDRVYSPLHF.

CDR3 loop: CASSSFNPDTQYF. The CDR3 DNA reads as TGTGCCAGCAGTTCGTTTAACCCAGATACGCAGTATTTT. The chain has TRBV12-3 or TRBV12-4 and TRBJ2-3; D call uncertain. This CDR3 region has 13 residues. V dropped 4 bases and J dropped 4 bases, with 9 bases sitting between them.

This clonotype occurred many times. J is TRBJ2-5 and V is TRBV11-2, with D unresolved. Germline-derived CDR1 and CDR2 are SGHAT and FQNNGV. The CDR3 has 12 residues. Trimming cost V 7 bases and J 5 bases, with 11 bases left between them. This chain's CDR3 is CASNEALETQYF. CDR3 nucleotide sequence: TGTGCCAGCAACGAAGCGTTGGAGACCCAGTACTTC.

CDR3 residues: CASSPWVLDEQYF. The CDR3 coding sequence is TGTGCCAGCAGCCCTTGGGTTTTAGACGAGCAGTACTTC. The chain uses TRBV7-2 and TRBJ2-7; D is ambiguous. Trimming left V 5 bases short and J 5 bases short, with 13 bases between. Germline lookup yields CDR1 SGHTA and CDR2 FQGNSA. The CDR3 has 13 amino acids.

A few counts support this clonotype. The chain uses TRBV20-1 and TRBJ2-5; 8 bases are a match to TRBD2. The germline CDR1 and CDR2 sequences are DFQATT and SNEGSKA (reference sequence). The CDR3 is 16 amino acids. Trimming removed 0 bases from V and 2 bases from J; junction bases left unmatched: 8. The CDR3 bases are TGCAGTGCTAGAGACCTCACCGGGGGGGGGCAAGAGACCCAGTACTTC. It specifies CSARDLTGGGQETQYF.

Only a few counts were recorded for this clonotype. The V gene is TRBV7-2, the J gene TRBJ2-7; no clear D. The CDR3 is 11 residues long. Germline V gives CDR1 SGHTA, CDR2 FQGNSA. Deletions cut 4 bases from V and 6 bases from J, with 7 bases between. Here the CDR3 DNA reads TGTGCCAGCAGCTACTATGGCGAGCAGTACTTC. Translation gives CASSYYGEQYF.

This clonotype has only a few counts. This chain joins TRBV20-1 and TRBJ2-6; D call uncertain. V was cut by 3 bases and J by 3 bases, with 12 bases left in between. There are 15 residues in the CDR3. CDR1 is DFQATT, CDR2 SNEGSKA, per germline (reference sequence). The DNA for the CDR3 is TGCAGTGCTAGTGTTTGGGTTGGTGGGGCCAACGTCCTGACTTTC. This sequence encodes CSASVWVGGANVLTF.

This clonotype came up many times. The genes are TRBV27 and TRBJ2-2; D unresolved. The ends were cut back, 7 bases at V and 1 base at J, with 4 bases in the middle. Per the germline V gene, CDR1 is MNHEY and CDR2 is SMNVEV (reference sequence). CDR3 length: 12 residues. In nucleotides, the CDR3 is TGTGCCAGCAACGGGAACACCGGGGAGCTGTTTTTT. Translation gives CASNGNTGELFF.

This clonotype was seen ten or more times. The CDR3 region is CASSSETGTGGGQYF. The CDR3 DNA is TGTGCCAGCAGCTCCGAAACCGGGACAGGGGGCGGGCAGTATTTT. The chain joins TRBV7-2 to TRBJ2-3; TRBD1 matches at 12 bases. Trimming at V came to 4 bases and at J to 11 bases, leaving 10 bases not matched to a gene. Germline values: CDR1 SGHTA, CDR2 FQGNSA. There are 15 residues in the CDR3.

This clonotype came up many times. This chain connects TRBV5-1 to TRBJ2-1; 8 nucleotides align to TRBD1. After removal of 0 bases from V and 8 bases from J, the junction contained 10 bases not matched to a gene. CDR1 is SGHRS and CDR2 is YFSETQ in the germline V gene. The CDR3 sequence is 16 residues long. CDR3 bases: TGCGCCAGCAGCTTGGACGGGACAGGAGCATTCGATGAGCAGTTCTTC. It is translated as CASSLDGTGAFDEQFF.

V usage is TRBV14 and J usage is TRBJ1-6; TRBD1 is a possible D gene (6 bases). Germline V gives CDR1 SGHDN, CDR2 FVKESK. The CDR3 is made up of 14 amino acids. Between the trimmed V and J ends, which lost 5 bases and 10 bases, there was a span of 15 bases. CDR3 coding DNA: TGTGCCAGCAGCAATAGGGAAGGGGGATCACCCCTCCACTTT. Amino acid sequence: CASSNREGGSPLHF.

A few counts support this clonotype. This chain links TRBV29-1 with TRBJ2-1; 11 bases fit TRBD1. V gave up 6 bases and J gave up 7 bases; unmatched junction bases: 8. The CDR3 is 14 amino acids. Germline CDR1 SQVTM, CDR2 ANQGSEA. The CDR3 DNA sequence: TGCAGCGTCCTAACCGGGACAGGGGGGAATGAGCAGTTCTTC. Encoded protein: CSVLTGTGGNEQFF.

The chain is built from TRBV5-5 and TRBJ2-5, with D perhaps being TRBD1 or TRBD2 (6 bases each). Germline lookup yields CDR1 SGHKS and CDR2 YYEKEE (reference sequence). Trimming removed 3 bases at V and 5 bases at J, with 11 bases between. The CDR3 runs 13 residues. CDR3: CASSSQGRETQYF. The CDR3 DNA sequence: TGTGCCAGCAGCTCTCAGGGGAGGGAGACCCAGTACTTC.

The gene calls are TRBV10-2 and TRBJ1-1; D not certain. Germline CDR1 and CDR2: WSHSY and SAAADI. This CDR3 comprises 14 residues. V was trimmed by 2 bases and J by 6 bases, leaving 13 bases between them. This CDR3 is CASSEPVGMAEAFF. CDR3 coding DNA: TGCGCCAGCAGTGAGCCGGTAGGGATGGCTGAAGCTTTCTTT.

The chain recombines TRBV29-1 with TRBJ1-3, with a possible D match to TRBD1 (6 bases). V gave up 0 bases and J gave up 2 bases, with 8 bases separating them. The CDR3 runs 14 residues. The germline gives CDR1 SQVTM, CDR2 ANQGSEA. The CDR3 sequence is CSVEDNRAGNTIYF. CDR3 DNA: TGCAGCGTTGAAGATAACAGGGCTGGAAACACCATATATTTT.

This clonotype was detected many times. This rearrangement joins TRBV7-9 to TRBJ2-4, with D perhaps matching TRBD1 or TRBD2 (6 bases each). V was shortened by 1 base and J by 7 bases, with 17 bases between the two germline ends. There are 16 residues in the CDR3. Germline V gene data show CDR1 as SEHNR and CDR2 as FQNEAQ (reference sequence). The chain's CDR3 is CASSLGGLFRGNIQYF. The CDR3 coding sequence is TGTGCCAGCAGCTTAGGCGGACTATTTAGGGGGAACATTCAGTACTTC.

Notes on this clonotype: A much larger clone lies one base from this, so it may be a read error. CDR3 amino acids: CASSLAGTSIEQFF. In DNA form, the CDR3 reads TGTGCCAGCAGCTTAGCGGGGACCTCGATTGAGCAGTTCTTC. The gene calls are TRBV7-6 and TRBJ2-1, with D tentatively TRBD1 or TRBD2 (5 bases each). Germline lookup yields CDR1 SGHVS and CDR2 FNYEAQ. This CDR3 is 14 amino acids long. The V and J ends lost 0 bases and 9 bases respectively, with 12 bases between them. Variable domain in full (rest from reference TRBV7-6 and TRBJ2-1): GAGVSQSPRYKVTKRGQDVALRCDPISGHVSLYWYRQALGQGPEFLTYFNYEAQQDKSGLPNDRFSAERPEGSISTLTIQRTEQRDSAMYRCASSLAGTSIEQFFGPGTRLTVL.

Many counts were recorded for this clonotype. The chain joins TRBV6-4 to TRBJ2-6; D gene uncertain. The CDR3 is 16 residues long. The V and J ends lost 2 bases and 0 bases respectively, with 8 bases between them. The germline CDR1 and CDR2 sequences are MRHNA and SNTAGT. CDR3 amino acids: CASSDSDGSGANVLTF. The CDR3 nucleotides are TGTGCCAGCAGTGACAGCGACGGCTCTGGGGCCAACGTCCTGACTTTC.

This clonotype came up many times. CDR3 loop: CAIRGTSGEETQYF. Here the CDR3 DNA reads TGTGCCATCAGAGGGACTAGCGGAGAAGAGACCCAGTACTTC. The chain uses TRBV10-3 and TRBJ2-5; 11 nucleotides align to TRBD2. Per germline, CDR1 ENHRY and CDR2 SYGVKD. Trimming at V came to 6 bases and at J to 3 bases, leaving 3 bases not matched to a gene. The CDR3 consists of 14 residues.